The 30 T cell receptor beta chains listed next were all sequenced from one sample in a study of shared clonotypes between healthy human individuals. Profiling relied on immunoSEQ multiplex PCR, and the TCRdb table lists in-frame clones only, not all of them. Among roughly 2.4 million clones, approximately 94% were seen once, and the ten largest hold about 0.13%. The sequencing sample was made of naive CD4+ T cells sorted from blood. Subset described: CD45RA+ positively selected. These receptors were collected from a man aged 18 to 30 in good health.

Worth noting for this clone: The same CDR3 arises from other DNA sequences in this sample as well. The V and J genes are TRBV6-6 and TRBJ2-7; 7 nucleotides match TRBD2. The germline V gene encodes CDR1 MNHNY and CDR2 SVGAGI (reference sequence). CDR3 length: 13 amino acids. J gave up 5 bases and V 2 bases, and 3 bases lay outside the gene matches. The CDR3 region is CASSYPGRDEQYF. The CDR3 DNA is TGTGCCAGCAGTTACCCGGGGAGGGACGAGCAGTACTTC.

For the CDR3, the DNA is TGTGCCAGCAGCCGTCAGGGCATCAGCTCCTACGAGCAGTACTTC. The encoded protein is CASSRQGISSYEQYF. This chain joins TRBV7-2 and TRBJ2-7; possible D gene TRBD1, 5 bases. The germline V and J ends were trimmed by 5 bases and 0 bases, with 14 bases remaining between them. The CDR3 is 15 amino acids. Germline assignment: CDR1 SGHTA and CDR2 FQGNSA. The variable domain in full, with the rest retrieved from reference TRBV7-2 and TRBJ2-7, is GAGVSQSPSNKVTEKGKDVELRCDPISGHTALYWYRQSLGQGLEFLIYFQGNSAPDKSGLPSDRFSAERTGGSVSTLTIQRTQQEDSAVYLCASSRQGISSYEQYFGPGTRLTVT.

The chain is built from TRBV27 and TRBJ2-1; possible D gene TRBD1, 5 bases. V lost 1 base and J lost 5, with 30 bases in between. Germline lookup yields CDR1 MNHEY and CDR2 SMNVEV (reference sequence). This CDR3 comprises 21 residues. CDR3 loop: CASSLFRTTVPSGHSNNEQFF. CDR3 in DNA: TGTGCCAGCAGTTTATTTCGGACAACTGTACCATCTGGACACTCAAACAATGAGCAGTTCTTC.

A note on this clone: Distinct nucleotide sequences in the sample also encode this CDR3. The V gene is TRBV5-6, the J gene TRBJ1-2; D gene uncertain. The CDR3 spans 12 residues. Germline V CDR1 and CDR2: SGHDT, YYEEEE. Trimming removed 2 bases at V and 4 bases at J, with 6 bases between. CDR3 sequence reads: CASSLLGYGYTF. In nucleotides, the CDR3 is TGTGCCAGCAGCTTATTGGGCTATGGCTACACCTTC.

The J gene is TRBJ1-1, the V gene TRBV5-1, with D possibly TRBD1 on 5 matching bases. This CDR3 spans 15 amino acids. Per the germline V gene, CDR1 is SGHRS and CDR2 is YFSETQ. Trimming shortened V by 4 bases and J by 0 bases, and 13 bases separated the two germline ends. The CDR3: CASSPLGGLNTEAFF. The CDR3 DNA follows: TGCGCCAGCAGCCCCCTGGGGGGGTTGAACACTGAAGCTTTCTTT.

The V gene is TRBV30, the J gene TRBJ1-2; D is undetermined. V was trimmed by 0 bases and J by 1 base, leaving 12 bases between them. The length of the CDR3 is 15 residues. Looked up from germline, CDR1 is GTSNPN and CDR2 is SVGIG (reference sequence). The CDR3 protein is CAWSVRAGNNYGYTF. The CDR3 DNA reads TGTGCCTGGAGTGTAAGGGCCGGGAATAACTATGGCTACACCTTC.

V is TRBV11-1 and J is TRBJ2-5; 8 nucleotides line up with TRBD2. The CDR3 length is 13 residues. Germline CDR1 is SGHAT and CDR2 is FQDESV (reference sequence). The V segment lost 5 bases and the J segment 4 bases; nucleotides outside the gene matches: 3. For the CDR3, the DNA is TGTGCCAGCAGCCCCGGGGGGGCAGAGACCCAGTACTTC. Protein: CASSPGGAETQYF.

J is TRBJ2-1 and V is TRBV11-2, with D perhaps given as TRBD1 or TRBD2 (5 bases each). Per the germline V gene, CDR1 is SGHAT and CDR2 is FQNNGV. With 3 bases removed from V and 8 bases from J, the gap between germline ends came to 17 bases. The CDR3 length is 15 residues. The CDR3 reads CASSFGTTKGYEQFF. CDR3 in DNA: TGTGCCAGCAGCTTCGGGACCACGAAAGGTTATGAGCAGTTCTTC. Full variable domain (remainder filled in from reference TRBV11-2 and TRBJ2-1): EAGVAQSPRYKIIEKRQSVAFWCNPISGHATLYWYQQILGQGPKLLIQFQNNGVVDDSQLPKDRFSAERLKGVDSTLKIQPAKLEDSAVYLCASSFGTTKGYEQFFGPGTRLTVL.

This rearrangement joins TRBV6-6 to TRBJ2-3; TRBD1 matches at 10 bases. The ends lost 0 bases at V and 4 bases at J; junction bases unmatched: 4. CDR3 size: 16 residues. CDR1 is MNHNY, CDR2 SVGAGI, per germline (reference sequence). CDR3 sequence: CASSYSGQGMADTQYF. The CDR3 DNA reads as TGTGCCAGCAGTTACTCGGGACAGGGGATGGCAGATACGCAGTATTTT.

This chain uses TRBV19 with TRBJ2-3; D tentatively reads TRBD1 or TRBD2 (5 bases each). Trimming removed 7 bases from V and 0 bases from J, with 20 bases in between. Germline CDR1 reads LNHDA; CDR2 reads SQIVND (reference sequence). The CDR3 runs to 17 residues. As DNA, the CDR3 is TGTGCCAGTACTCCCCTAGAGGGGCGGCTTAGCACAGATACGCAGTATTTT. Translating gives CASTPLEGRLSTDTQYF. The full variable domain, with the rest looked up from reference TRBV19 and TRBJ2-3, is DGGITQSPKYLFRKEGQNVTLSCEQNLNHDAMYWYRQDPGQGLRLIYYSQIVNDFQKGDIAEGYSVSREKKESFPLTVTSAQKNPTAFYLCASTPLEGRLSTDTQYFGPGTRLTVL.

The chain recombines TRBV6-6 with TRBJ1-1; D possibly corresponds to TRBD1 (5 bases). The CDR3 is made up of 13 amino acids. Germline loops: CDR1 MNHNY, CDR2 SVGAGI (reference sequence). V was cut by 6 bases and J by 3 bases, with 11 bases left in between. Here the CDR3 reads CASRRRGDTEAFF. CDR3 nucleotides: TGTGCCAGCAGGCGCCGGGGGGACACTGAAGCTTTCTTT.

The chain has TRBV5-4 and TRBJ1-1; D unresolved. CDR1 is SGHNT, CDR2 YYREEE, per germline (reference sequence). V was clipped by 4 bases and J by 5 bases, with 15 bases between them. The CDR3 contains 14 residues. CDR3 residues: CASSIDPEETEAFF. The CDR3 region has the DNA TGTGCCAGCAGCATCGACCCCGAGGAGACTGAAGCTTTCTTT.

The gene calls are TRBV5-4 and TRBJ2-7; weak D call: TRBD2 (5 bases). With 2 bases removed from V and 1 base from J, the gap between germline ends came to 16 bases. Germline loops: CDR1 SGHNT, CDR2 YYREEE (reference sequence). CDR3 length equals 16 residues. The CDR3 DNA sequence: TGTGCCAGCAGCTTCGCGGGTGTTTTAGCGTCCTACGAGCAGTACTTC. Amino acid sequence: CASSFAGVLASYEQYF.

The gene calls are TRBV13 and TRBJ1-3; possibly TRBD1 for D (6 bases). V gave up 5 bases and J gave up 0 bases, with 11 bases separating them. Germline CDR1 PRHDT, CDR2 FYEKMQ (reference sequence). This CDR3 is 15 amino acids long. DNA for the CDR3: TGTGCCAGCAGCCGTACAGGGCCCTCTGGAAACACCATATATTTT. This codes for CASSRTGPSGNTIYF.

The rearrangement links TRBV5-1 to TRBJ2-5; TRBD2 matches at 13 bases. CDR3 length: 18 residues. CDR1 is SGHRS, CDR2 YFSETQ, per germline. With V trimmed by 0 bases and J by 4 bases, 9 bases remained unmatched. The CDR3 protein is CASSLELAGGLFGETQYF. The DNA of the CDR3 is TGCGCCAGCAGCTTGGAACTAGCGGGGGGGCTATTCGGAGAGACCCAGTACTTC.

This rearrangement joins TRBV18 to TRBJ1-2, with D possibly matching TRBD1 (5 bases). This CDR3 has 13 residues. V was pared by 4 bases and J by 4 bases, with 10 bases between. Germline CDR1 KGHSH, CDR2 LQKENI. CDR3 nucleotide sequence: TGTGCCAGCTCACTAGACAGAGTCTATGGCTACACCTTC. Translated, it gives CASSLDRVYGYTF.

V is TRBV27 and J is TRBJ1-2; D possibly corresponds to TRBD1 (5 bases). CDR1 MNHEY and CDR2 SMNVEV come from the germline V gene (reference sequence). V was cut by 5 bases and J by 5 bases, with 18 bases left in between. This CDR3 contains 15 residues. For the CDR3, the DNA is TGTGCCAGCAGTATCTCATGGGACGGAGTTTATGGCTACACCTTC. Residues: CASSISWDGVYGYTF.

V is TRBV19 and J is TRBJ2-1; D possibly uses TRBD1 or TRBD2 (6 bases each). The CDR3 runs 16 residues. Germline CDR1 LNHDA, CDR2 SQIVND (reference sequence). V was cut by 10 bases and J by 4 bases, with 23 bases left in between. DNA of the CDR3: TGTGCCACCGTCTCGGGGTCTGGGGGGCCATACAATGAGCAGTTCTTC. It codes for CATVSGSGGPYNEQFF.

As to this clone: The same CDR3 arises from other DNA sequences in this sample as well. The chain carries TRBV10-1 and TRBJ2-3, with TRBD2 matching over 9 bases. V lost 3 bases to trimming and J lost 3 bases; unmatched junction nucleotides: 7. Germline CDR1 is WNHNN and CDR2 is SYGVQD (reference sequence). The CDR3 contains 16 residues. Written as DNA, the CDR3 is TGCGCCAGCAGTGAATCCACAGCGGGAGGTACAGATACGCAGTATTTT. Protein: CASSESTAGGTDTQYF.

The chain has TRBV18 and TRBJ1-1; weak D call: TRBD1 (5 bases). CDR1 and CDR2 (germline): KGHSH, LQKENI. The V gene lost 4 bases and the J gene lost 3 bases, with 15 bases spanning the gap. The CDR3 has 15 amino acids. The CDR3 DNA sequence: TGTGCCAGCTCACAGGGACCCACCTCCGACACTGAAGCTTTCTTT. It yields the protein CASSQGPTSDTEAFF.

This chain uses TRBV5-4 with TRBJ2-5; possible D gene TRBD2, 5 bases. The germline V gene encodes CDR1 SGHNT and CDR2 YYREEE (reference sequence). Trimming removed 4 bases from V and 5 bases from J, with 12 bases in between. CDR3 length: 13 residues. This chain's CDR3 is CASSPGLRETQYF. Here the CDR3 DNA reads TGTGCCAGCAGCCCCGGACTGAGGGAGACCCAGTACTTC.

The chain combines TRBV6-1 with TRBJ2-7, with 8 positions matching TRBD1. CDR1 MNHNS and CDR2 SASEGT come from the germline V gene. This CDR3 contains 13 residues. Trimming took 5 bases from V and 6 from J; bases not matched to a gene: 6. The CDR3 reads CASSWTGNLEQYF. CDR3 DNA: TGTGCCAGCAGTTGGACAGGGAACCTCGAGCAGTACTTC.

This clone showed up just a few times. This rearrangement joins TRBV6-6 to TRBJ1-2, with 10 bases identical to TRBD1. V was pared by 6 bases and J by 6 bases, with 4 bases of the junction left unmatched. The CDR3 length is 13 residues. The germline gives CDR1 MNHNY, CDR2 SVGAGI (reference sequence). The CDR3 loop is CASSLGQGHGYTF. The CDR3 DNA reads as TGTGCCAGCAGCTTGGGACAGGGGCATGGCTACACCTTC.

The chain is built from TRBV28 and TRBJ2-7; 9 nucleotides match TRBD1. This CDR3 region has 17 residues. CDR1 is MDHEN, CDR2 SYDVKM, per germline. V was clipped by 1 base and J by 3 bases; unmatched bases: 10. The CDR3 loop reads CASSLSLGTGGNYEQYF. The CDR3 nucleotides read TGTGCCAGCAGTTTATCTTTAGGTACAGGGGGCAACTACGAGCAGTACTTC.

The chain combines TRBV11-2 with TRBJ2-1; no reliable D call. CDR1 and CDR2 (germline): SGHAT, FQNNGV. V gave up 1 base and J gave up 5 bases, with 9 bases separating them. CDR3 size: 14 residues. The CDR3 DNA is TGTGCCAGCAGCTTAGTCTTCCCCGACAATGAGCAGTTCTTC. Encoded protein: CASSLVFPDNEQFF.

The genes are TRBV9 and TRBJ2-7; 12 positions agree with TRBD2. The trim removed 3 bases at V and 6 bases at J, leaving 7 bases unmatched. The germline CDR1 and CDR2 sequences are SGDLS and YYNGEE. CDR3 length: 15 amino acids. CDR3 nucleotides: TGTGCCAGCAGCGAGGCGACTAGCGGGAGAGGCGAGCAGTACTTC. Its translation is CASSEATSGRGEQYF.

The gene calls are TRBV18 and TRBJ2-7; 9 bases match TRBD1. CDR1 is KGHSH, CDR2 LQKENI, per germline. The CDR3 length is 16 residues. V lost 2 bases, J lost 0 bases, and 5 bases stayed unmatched. The CDR3: CASSPTTGQGSYEQYF. For the CDR3, the DNA is TGTGCCAGCTCACCAACTACGGGACAGGGCTCCTACGAGCAGTACTTC.

The rearrangement links TRBV28 to TRBJ1-5; D gene ambiguous. Germline values: CDR1 MDHEN, CDR2 SYDVKM. V lost 3 bases, J lost 4 bases, and 13 bases lay in between. The CDR3 spans 15 residues. CDR3 nucleotide sequence: TGTGCCAGCAGTTTCAACAAGGGCGCTAATCAGCCCCAGCATTTT. Translation: CASSFNKGANQPQHF.

The CDR3 sequence: CASSFRGSRTQYF. In DNA form, the CDR3 reads TGTGCCAGCAGTTTCCGGGGGTCGCGGACCCAGTACTTC. The V call is TRBV28, the J call TRBJ2-5; D is perhaps TRBD2 (6 bases). V lost 3 bases to trimming and J lost 7 bases, with 12 bases between them. Germline lookup yields CDR1 MDHEN and CDR2 SYDVKM. CDR3 length: 13 amino acids.

This clone has just a few counts. The CDR3 loop reads CASSLDRVYGYTF. The CDR3 DNA reads as TGTGCCAGCAGCCTCGACAGGGTCTATGGCTACACCTTC. J is TRBJ1-2 and V is TRBV5-6, with 7 bases matching TRBD1. This CDR3 contains 13 residues. V was clipped by 4 bases and J by 4 bases; unmatched bases: 4. Germline V lookup: CDR1 SGHDT, CDR2 YYEEEE. The full variable domain, its missing parts supplied by reference TRBV5-6 and TRBJ1-2, is DAGVTQSPTHLIKTRGQQVTLRCSPKSGHDTVSWYQQALGQGPQFIFQYYEEEERQRGNFPDRFSGHQFPNYSSELNVNALLLGDSALYLCASSLDRVYGYTFGSGTRLTVV.